The present T cell receptor (beta chain) was sequenced within a study of shared clonotypes between healthy human individuals. Looking at the study overall: Three plates were used per donor for CD4 naive, three for CD4 memory, two for CD8 naive and one for CD8 memory. Broader study findings: Only blood was sampled, and tissue TCR repertoires likely differ from blood ones. In having few donors, the study represented limited genetic and exposure-history diversity. Clonotypes that were shared across a handful of donors made up roughly 5% of naive CD4 clonotypes.

For this clone: What it binds is not known.

Sequencing was performed with immunoSEQ multiplex PCR; in TCRdb, only in-frame clones are kept and a portion is missing. This sample has more than 900,000 clones; 70% to 80% occur once, and the top ten carry 0.6% to 0.7%. Germline lookup yields CDR1 SGHDT and CDR2 YYEEEE. There are 15 residues in the CDR3. The V end lost 1 base, the J end lost 5 bases, and 14 bases lay between the germline ends. Sequenced input: memory CD4+ T cells from PBMCs. Subset in this sample: CD45RA-negative fraction. The clonotype originates from a man younger than 35 in good health. Some clones in this sample may be carry-over from other donors' samples. This chain links TRBV5-6 with TRBJ2-3; a weak D match, TRBD2 (7 bases). The CDR3: CASSLLRGAKDTQYF. The DNA for the CDR3 is TGTGCCAGCAGCTTGCTTCGGGGGGCAAAAGATACGCAGTATTTT.